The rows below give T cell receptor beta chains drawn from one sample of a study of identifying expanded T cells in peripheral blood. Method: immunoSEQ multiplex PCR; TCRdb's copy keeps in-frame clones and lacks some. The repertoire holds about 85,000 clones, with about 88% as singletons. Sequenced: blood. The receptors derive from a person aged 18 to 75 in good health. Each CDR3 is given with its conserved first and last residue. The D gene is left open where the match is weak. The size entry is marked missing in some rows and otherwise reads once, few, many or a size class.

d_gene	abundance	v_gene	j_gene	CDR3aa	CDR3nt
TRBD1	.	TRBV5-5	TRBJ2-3	CASSPGTGDPVLYTDTQYF	TGTGCCAGCAGCCCGGGGACAGGGGACCCCGTACTTTACACAGATACGCAGTATTTT
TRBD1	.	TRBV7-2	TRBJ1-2	CASTQPGGFGYTF	TGTGCCAGCACCCAGCCAGGGGGCTTTGGCTACACCTTC
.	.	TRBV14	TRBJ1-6	CASSQGTGLGPLHF	TGTGCCAGCAGCCAAGGGACGGGACTGGGTCCCCTCCACTTT
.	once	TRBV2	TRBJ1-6	CASKGGLTGYNSPLHF	TGTGCCAGCAAGGGGGGCTTGACAGGCTATAATTCACCCCTCCACTTT
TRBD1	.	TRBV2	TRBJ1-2	CASRRPGQGAPSNYGYTF	TGTGCCAGCAGACGCCCTGGGCAGGGGGCGCCTTCTAACTATGGCTACACCTTC
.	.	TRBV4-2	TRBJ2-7	CASSQDRSSYEQYF	TGTGCCAGCAGCCAAGATAGGAGCTCCTACGAGCAGTACTTC
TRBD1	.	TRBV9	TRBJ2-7	CASSVEGQAYEQYF	TGTGCCAGCAGCGTAGAGGGACAGGCCTACGAGCAGTACTTC
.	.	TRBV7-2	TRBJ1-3	CASSQQWRNTIYF	TGTGCCAGCAGCCAACAGTGGCGAAACACCATATATTTT
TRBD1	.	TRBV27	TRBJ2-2	CASSLSRTGGTGELFF	TGTGCCAGCAGTTTATCGCGGACAGGGGGAACCGGGGAGCTGTTTTTT
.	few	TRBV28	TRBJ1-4	CASSPPRDVVFF	TGTGCCAGCAGTCCCCCCCGGGACGTGGTGTTTTTT
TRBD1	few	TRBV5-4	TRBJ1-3	CASSSGTGDSGNTIYF	TGTGCCAGCAGCTCCGGGACAGGGGACTCTGGAAACACCATATATTTT
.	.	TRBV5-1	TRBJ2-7	CASSLEGPYEQYF	TGCGCCAGCAGCTTGGAGGGTCCCTACGAGCAGTACTTC
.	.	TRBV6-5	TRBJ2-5	CASSWEQGFGQTQYF	TGTGCCAGCTCCTGGGAACAGGGTTTTGGCCAGACCCAGTACTTC
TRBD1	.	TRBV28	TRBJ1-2	CASSSLPQDRSNYGYTF	TGTGCCAGCAGTTCGCTGCCCCAGGACAGGTCGAACTATGGCTACACCTTC
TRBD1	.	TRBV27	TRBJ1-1	CASNIQGARPTEAFF	TGTGCCAGCAACATACAGGGGGCGCGTCCGACTGAAGCTTTCTTT
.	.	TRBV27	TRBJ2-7	CASSSPGAGLYEQYF	TGTGCCAGCAGTTCCCCGGGGGCAGGACTCTACGAGCAGTACTTC
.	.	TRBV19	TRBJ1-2	CASSIVGQLNYGYTF	TGTGCCAGTAGTATTGTCGGACAGCTTAACTATGGCTACACCTTC
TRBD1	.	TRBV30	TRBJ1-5	CARDRGGNQPQHF	TGTGCCCGTGACAGGGGAGGTAATCAGCCCCAGCATTTT
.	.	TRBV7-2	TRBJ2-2	CASSFEAPTNTGELFF	TGTGCCAGCAGCTTTGAGGCACCAACGAACACCGGGGAGCTGTTTTTT
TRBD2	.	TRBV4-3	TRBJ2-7	CASSQVASGGGYEQYF	TGCGCCAGCAGCCAAGTAGCCAGCGGGGGTGGTTACGAGCAGTACTTC
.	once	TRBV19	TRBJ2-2	CASSLTGTGELFF	TGTGCCAGTAGCCTGACAGGCACCGGGGAGCTGTTTTTT
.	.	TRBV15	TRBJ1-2	CATSSPQRFTSGDYTF	TGTGCCACCAGCAGTCCCCAACGGTTCACCTCGGGCGACTACACCTTC
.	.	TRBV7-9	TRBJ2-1	CASSLVGTPDNEQFF	TGTGCCAGCAGCTTAGTCGGGACTCCGGACAATGAGCAGTTCTTC